This TCR beta chain stems from a study of human T cells and chemical hapten exposure. Time point meaning: patch test 1, 2 weeks after DPC sensitization. Treatment specified: therapeutic diphenylcyclopropenone sensitization with weekly scalp DPC. Each patch test followed a blood draw. This clonotype occurred a few times. Single cDNA molecules in the library carried unique molecular identifiers attached during preparation. Via MiXCR, TCRdb re-called the RACE reads, giving one row per CDR3 protein. The data show fewer than 500,000 distinct CDR3 sequences, roughly 4.8% seen once. V lost 2 bases and J lost 2, with 7 bases in between. CDR1 is MNHEY and CDR2 is SMNVEV in the germline V gene (reference sequence). This CDR3 is built from 13 residues.

The source was whole blood, collected in connection with sensitization to the hapten diphenylcyclopropenone (DPC). This TCR came from a woman aged 50 to 65 with alopecia areata. Some clones in this sample may be carry-over from other donors' samples. V is TRBV27 and J is TRBJ2-7, with D uncertain. This CDR3 reads CASSLTPAYEQYF. The CDR3 DNA reads as TGTGCCAGCAGTTTAACCCCAGCCTACGAGCAGTACTTC.